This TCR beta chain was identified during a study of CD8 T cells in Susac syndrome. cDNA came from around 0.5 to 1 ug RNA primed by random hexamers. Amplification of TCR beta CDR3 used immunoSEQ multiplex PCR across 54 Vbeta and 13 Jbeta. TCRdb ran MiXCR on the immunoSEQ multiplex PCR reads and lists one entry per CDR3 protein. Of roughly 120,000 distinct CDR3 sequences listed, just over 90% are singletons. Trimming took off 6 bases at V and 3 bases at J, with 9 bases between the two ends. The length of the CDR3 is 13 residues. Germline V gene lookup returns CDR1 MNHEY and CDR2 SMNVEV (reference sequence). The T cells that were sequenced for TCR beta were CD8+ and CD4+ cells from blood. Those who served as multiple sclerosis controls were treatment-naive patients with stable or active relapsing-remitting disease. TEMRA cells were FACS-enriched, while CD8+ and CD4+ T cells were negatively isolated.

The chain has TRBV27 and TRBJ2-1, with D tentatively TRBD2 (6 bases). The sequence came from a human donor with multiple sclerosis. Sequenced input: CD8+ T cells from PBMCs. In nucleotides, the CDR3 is TGTGCCAGCAGCTTGGGGGGCTACAATGAGCAGTTCTTC. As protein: CASSLGGYNEQFF.